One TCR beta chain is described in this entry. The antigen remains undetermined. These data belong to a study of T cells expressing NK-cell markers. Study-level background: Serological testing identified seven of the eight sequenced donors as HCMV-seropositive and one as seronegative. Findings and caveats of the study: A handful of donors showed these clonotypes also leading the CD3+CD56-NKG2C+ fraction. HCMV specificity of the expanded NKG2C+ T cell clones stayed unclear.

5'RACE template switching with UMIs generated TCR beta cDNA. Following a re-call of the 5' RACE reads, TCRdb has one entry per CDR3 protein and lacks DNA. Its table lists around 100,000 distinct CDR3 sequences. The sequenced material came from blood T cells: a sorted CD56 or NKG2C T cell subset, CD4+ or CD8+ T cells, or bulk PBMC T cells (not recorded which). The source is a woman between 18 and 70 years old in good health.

The chain's CDR3 is CASSYLSKMANTEAFF. The chain uses TRBV6-5 and TRBJ1-1. The CDR3 is made up of 16 amino acids. Germline-derived CDR1 and CDR2 are MNHEY and SVGAGI.